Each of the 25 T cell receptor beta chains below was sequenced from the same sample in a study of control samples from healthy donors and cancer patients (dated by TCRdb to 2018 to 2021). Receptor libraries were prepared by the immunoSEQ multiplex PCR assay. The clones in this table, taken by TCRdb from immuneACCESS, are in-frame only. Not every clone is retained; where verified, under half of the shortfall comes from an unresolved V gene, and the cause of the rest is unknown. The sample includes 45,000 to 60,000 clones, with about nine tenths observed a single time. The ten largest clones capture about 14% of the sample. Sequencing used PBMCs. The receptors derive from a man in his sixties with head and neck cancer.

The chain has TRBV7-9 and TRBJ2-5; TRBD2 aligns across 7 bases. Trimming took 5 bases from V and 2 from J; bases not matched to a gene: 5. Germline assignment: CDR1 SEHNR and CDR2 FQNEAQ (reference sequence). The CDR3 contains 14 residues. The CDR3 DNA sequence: TGTGCCAGCAGCCCCGGGCGGGAGCAAGAGACCCAGTACTTC. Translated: CASSPGREQETQYF.

The CDR3 loop reads CASSLQQATYNEQFF. The CDR3 DNA reads as TGTGCCAGCAGCTTACAACAGGCGACCTACAATGAGCAGTTCTTC. The J gene is TRBJ2-1, the V gene TRBV7-2, with D maybe TRBD1 (5 bases). V shed 2 bases and J shed 2 bases, with 10 bases lying between them. CDR1 SGHTA and CDR2 FQGNSA come from the germline V gene. This CDR3 is built from 15 residues.

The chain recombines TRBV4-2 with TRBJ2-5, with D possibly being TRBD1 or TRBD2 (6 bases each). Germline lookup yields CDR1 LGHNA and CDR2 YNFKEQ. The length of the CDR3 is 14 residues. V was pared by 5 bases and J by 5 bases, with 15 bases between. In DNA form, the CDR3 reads TGTGCCAGCAGCGGGGGGCTAGCAACCGAGACCCAGTACTTC. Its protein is CASSGGLATETQYF.

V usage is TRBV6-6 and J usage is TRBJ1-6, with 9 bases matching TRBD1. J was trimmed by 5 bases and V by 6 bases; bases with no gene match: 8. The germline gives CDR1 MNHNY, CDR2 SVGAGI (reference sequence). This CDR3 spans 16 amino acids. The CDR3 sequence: CASRQQGARNNSPLHF. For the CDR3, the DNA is TGTGCCAGCAGACAACAGGGGGCGCGGAATAATTCACCCCTCCACTTT.

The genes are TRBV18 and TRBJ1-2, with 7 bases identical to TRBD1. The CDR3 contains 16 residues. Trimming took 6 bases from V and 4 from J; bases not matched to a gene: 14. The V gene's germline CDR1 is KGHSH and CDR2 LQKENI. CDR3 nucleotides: TGTGCCAGCTCCAATCCGGGACAGCCAAGTACCTATGGCTACACCTTC. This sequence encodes CASSNPGQPSTYGYTF.

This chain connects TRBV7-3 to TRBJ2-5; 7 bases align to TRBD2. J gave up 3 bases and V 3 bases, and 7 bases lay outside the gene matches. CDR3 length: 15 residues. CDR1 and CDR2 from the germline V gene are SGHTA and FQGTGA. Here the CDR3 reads CASSFYGGTKETQYF. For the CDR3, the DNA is TGTGCCAGCAGCTTTTACGGGGGGACGAAAGAGACCCAGTACTTC.

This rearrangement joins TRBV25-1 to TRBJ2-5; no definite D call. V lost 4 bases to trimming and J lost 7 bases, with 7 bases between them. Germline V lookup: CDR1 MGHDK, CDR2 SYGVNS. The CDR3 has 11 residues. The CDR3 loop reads CASSGLGTQYF. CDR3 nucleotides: TGTGCCAGCAGTGGGTTGGGGACCCAGTACTTC. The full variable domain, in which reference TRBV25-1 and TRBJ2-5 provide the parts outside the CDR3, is EADIYQTPRYLVIGTGKKITLECSQTMGHDKMYWYQQDPGMELHLIHYSYGVNSTEKGDLSSESTVSRIRTEHFPLTLESARPSHTSQYLCASSGLGTQYFGPGTRLLVL.

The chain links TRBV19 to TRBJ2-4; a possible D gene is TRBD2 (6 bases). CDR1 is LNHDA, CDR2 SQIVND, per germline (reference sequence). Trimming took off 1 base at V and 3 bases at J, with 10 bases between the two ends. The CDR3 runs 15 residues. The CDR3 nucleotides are TGTGCCAGTAGTATAGTCCAGGGAGGCAAAAACATTCAGTACTTC. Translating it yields CASSIVQGGKNIQYF.

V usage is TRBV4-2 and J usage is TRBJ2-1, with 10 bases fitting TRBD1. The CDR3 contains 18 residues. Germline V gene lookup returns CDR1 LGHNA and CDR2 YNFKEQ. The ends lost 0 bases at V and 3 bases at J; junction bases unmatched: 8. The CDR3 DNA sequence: TGTGCCAGCAGCCAAGATTTGTACGGACAGGGGGTCTACAATGAGCAGTTCTTC. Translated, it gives CASSQDLYGQGVYNEQFF.

CDR3 DNA: TGTGCCAGCACCAAGAGGCCGTCTGGGGCCAACGTCCTGACTTTC. This encodes CASTKRPSGANVLTF. The V and J genes are TRBV5-6 and TRBJ2-6; D not certain. The germline gives CDR1 SGHDT, CDR2 YYEEEE. The CDR3 extends over 15 amino acids. V was shortened by 6 bases and J by 1 base, with 11 bases between the two germline ends.

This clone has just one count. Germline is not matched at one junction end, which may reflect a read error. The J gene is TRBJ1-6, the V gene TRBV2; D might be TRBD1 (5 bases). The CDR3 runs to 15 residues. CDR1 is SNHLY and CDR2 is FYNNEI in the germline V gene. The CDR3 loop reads CASSKDSPDKSPLHF. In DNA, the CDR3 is TGTGCCAGCAGTAAAGACAGTCCGGATAAGTCACCCCTCCACTTT.

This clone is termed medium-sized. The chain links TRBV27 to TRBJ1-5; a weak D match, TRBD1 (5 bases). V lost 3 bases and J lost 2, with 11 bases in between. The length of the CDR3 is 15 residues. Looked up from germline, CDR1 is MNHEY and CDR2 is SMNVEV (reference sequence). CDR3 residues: CASSFLGRGNQPQHF. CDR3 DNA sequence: TGTGCCAGCAGTTTCCTGGGGCGCGGCAATCAGCCCCAGCATTTT.

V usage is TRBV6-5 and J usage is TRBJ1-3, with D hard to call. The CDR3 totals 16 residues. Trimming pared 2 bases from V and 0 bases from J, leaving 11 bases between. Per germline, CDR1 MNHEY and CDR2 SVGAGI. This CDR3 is CASSYDPGGSGNTIYF. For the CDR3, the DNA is TGTGCCAGCAGTTACGATCCAGGTGGCTCTGGAAACACCATATATTTT.

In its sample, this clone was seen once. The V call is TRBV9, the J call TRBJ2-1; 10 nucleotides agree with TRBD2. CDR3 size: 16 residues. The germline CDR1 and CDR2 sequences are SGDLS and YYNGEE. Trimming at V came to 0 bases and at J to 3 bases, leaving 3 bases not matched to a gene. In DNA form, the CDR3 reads TGTGCCAGCAGCGTAGGTAGCGGGGGGCTCTACAATGAGCAGTTCTTC. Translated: CASSVGSGGLYNEQFF. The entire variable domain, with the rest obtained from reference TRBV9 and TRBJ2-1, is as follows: DSGVTQTPKHLITATGQRVTLRCSPRSGDLSVYWYQQSLDQGLQFLIQYYNGEERAKGNILERFSAQQFPDLHSELNLSSLELGDSALYFCASSVGSGGLYNEQFFGPGTRLTVL.

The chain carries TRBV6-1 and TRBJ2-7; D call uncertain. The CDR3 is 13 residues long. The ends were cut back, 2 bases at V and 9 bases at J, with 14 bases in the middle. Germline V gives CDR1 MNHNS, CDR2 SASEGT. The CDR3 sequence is CASSELGDSGQYF. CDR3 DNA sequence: TGTGCCAGCAGTGAATTGGGTGACTCAGGGCAGTACTTC.

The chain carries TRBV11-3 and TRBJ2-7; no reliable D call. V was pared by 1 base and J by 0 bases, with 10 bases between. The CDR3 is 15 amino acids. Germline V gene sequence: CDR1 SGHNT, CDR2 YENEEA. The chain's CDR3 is CASSLADDPSYEQYF. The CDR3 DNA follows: TGTGCCAGCAGCTTAGCAGATGACCCCTCCTACGAGCAGTACTTC.

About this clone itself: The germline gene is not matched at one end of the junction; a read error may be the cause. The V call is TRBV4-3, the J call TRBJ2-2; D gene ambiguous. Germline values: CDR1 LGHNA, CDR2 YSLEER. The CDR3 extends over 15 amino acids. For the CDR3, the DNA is TGCGCCACCAGCCGACAAAGGGAACGGTCCGGGGAGCTGTTTTTT. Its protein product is CATSRQRERSGELFF.

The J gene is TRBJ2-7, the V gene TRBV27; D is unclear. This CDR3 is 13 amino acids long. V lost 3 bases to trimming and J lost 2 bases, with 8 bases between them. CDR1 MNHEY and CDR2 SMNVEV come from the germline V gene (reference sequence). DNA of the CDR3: TGTGCCAGCAGTTTCTCAGGCCCCTACGAGCAGTACTTC. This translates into CASSFSGPYEQYF.

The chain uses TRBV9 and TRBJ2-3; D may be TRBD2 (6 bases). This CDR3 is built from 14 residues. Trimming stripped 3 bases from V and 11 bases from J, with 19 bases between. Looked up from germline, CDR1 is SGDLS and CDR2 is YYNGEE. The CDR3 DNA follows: TGTGCCAGCAGCGCCGAGCTACGGAGGGGTGAGCAGTATTTT. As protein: CASSAELRRGEQYF.

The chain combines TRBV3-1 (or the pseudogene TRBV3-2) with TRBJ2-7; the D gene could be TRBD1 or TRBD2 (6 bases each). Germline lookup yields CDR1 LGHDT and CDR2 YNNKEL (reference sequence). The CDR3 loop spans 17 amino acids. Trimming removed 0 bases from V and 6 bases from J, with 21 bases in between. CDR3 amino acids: CASSQDLGAGPSREQYF. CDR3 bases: TGTGCCAGCAGCCAAGATTTGGGGGCGGGGCCCTCTCGCGAGCAGTACTTC.

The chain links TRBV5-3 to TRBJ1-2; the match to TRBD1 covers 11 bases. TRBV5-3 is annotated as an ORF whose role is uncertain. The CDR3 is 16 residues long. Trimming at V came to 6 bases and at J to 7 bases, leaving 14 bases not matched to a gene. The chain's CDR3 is CARIPPGQGVSSGYTF. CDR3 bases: TGTGCCAGAATCCCTCCGGGACAGGGGGTTTCAAGTGGCTACACCTTC.

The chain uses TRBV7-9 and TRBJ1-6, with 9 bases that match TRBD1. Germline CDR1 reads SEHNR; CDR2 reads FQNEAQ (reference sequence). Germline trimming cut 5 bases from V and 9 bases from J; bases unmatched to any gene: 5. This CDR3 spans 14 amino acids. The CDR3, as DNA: TGTGCCAGCAGCCTGGGGGACAGGGCTTCACCCCTCCACTTT. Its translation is CASSLGDRASPLHF.

CDR3 sequence: CASTQDRNNEQFF. For the CDR3, the DNA is TGTGCCAGCACCCAGGACAGAAACAATGAGCAGTTCTTC. The rearrangement uses TRBV2 and TRBJ2-1; D perhaps matches TRBD1 (6 bases). Trimming cost V 7 bases and J 5 bases, with 12 bases left between them. The germline V gene has CDR1 SNHLY and CDR2 FYNNEI. This CDR3 has 13 residues.

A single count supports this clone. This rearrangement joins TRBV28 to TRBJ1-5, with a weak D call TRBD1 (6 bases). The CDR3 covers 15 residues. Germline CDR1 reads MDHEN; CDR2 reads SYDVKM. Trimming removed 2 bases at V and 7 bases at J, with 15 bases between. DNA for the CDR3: TGTGCCAGCAGTTTAATCGGGGGGCGGATGCAGCCCCAGCATTTT. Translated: CASSLIGGRMQPQHF.

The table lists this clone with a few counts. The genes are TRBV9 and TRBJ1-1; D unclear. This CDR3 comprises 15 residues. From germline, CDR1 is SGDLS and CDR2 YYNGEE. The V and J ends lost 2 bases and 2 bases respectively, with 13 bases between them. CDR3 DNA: TGTGCCAGCAGCGTGGGAGTGGAGGTTAACACTGAAGCTTTCTTT. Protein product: CASSVGVEVNTEAFF.